This TCR beta chain was captured in a study of blood T cell repertoires in COVID-19. Study in general: Acute and convalescent COVID-19 specimens originated in the United States, Italy and Spain.

After removal of 3 bases from V and 3 bases from J, the junction contained 2 bases not matched to a gene. This CDR3 has 15 residues. Germline CDR1 and CDR2: SGHAT and FQNNGV. Study members were between roughly 18 and 100 years old and lived in 20 to 25 US regions. Here immunoSEQ multiplex PCR was the method, and the copy in TCRdb shows in-frame clones only, minus some. Altogether fewer than 200,000 clones are present, roughly 84% being singletons, with the ten largest covering around 18%. Specimen: PBMCs or T cells enriched from blood (not recorded which). The chain has TRBV11-2 and TRBJ2-5, with 12 bases that match TRBD2. This TCR was recovered from a man between 60 and 75 years old who had recovered from COVID-19. This CDR3 is CASSLRTSGEETQYF. The CDR3 DNA is TGTGCCAGCAGCTTGCGGACTAGCGGGGAAGAGACCCAGTACTTC. The whole variable domain, filled in from reference TRBV11-2 and TRBJ2-5, reads EAGVAQSPRYKIIEKRQSVAFWCNPISGHATLYWYQQILGQGPKLLIQFQNNGVVDDSQLPKDRFSAERLKGVDSTLKIQPAKLEDSAVYLCASSLRTSGEETQYFGPGTRLLVL.